This entry lists 29 T cell receptor beta chains sequenced from one sample in a study of OX40 agonist ivuxolimab in advanced cancers. Some clones are missing from TCRdb's copy, which holds only in-frame ones; the method was immunoSEQ multiplex PCR. The data contain about 50,000 clones, 88% of them seen just once; the ten biggest clones take up roughly 54%. Sequencing used CD4+ or CD8+ T cells sorted from blood, obtained in a trial of the OX40 agonist ivuxolimab. These receptors came from an adult with an advanced solid tumor such as melanoma, head and neck, liver or kidney cancer.

The chain links TRBV5-5 to TRBJ1-1; D gene uncertain. The length of the CDR3 is 13 residues. Trimming pared 3 bases from V and 5 bases from J, leaving 11 bases between. Germline lookup yields CDR1 SGHKS and CDR2 YYEKEE (reference sequence). The CDR3 region is CASSYGTETEAFF. In nucleotides, the CDR3 is TGTGCCAGCAGCTATGGAACAGAGACTGAAGCTTTCTTT.

The J gene is TRBJ2-1, the V gene TRBV2, with 12 nucleotides matching TRBD2. The CDR3 totals 12 residues. With V trimmed by 5 bases and J by 15 bases, 5 bases remained unmatched. The germline gives CDR1 SNHLY, CDR2 FYNNEI. The CDR3 DNA is TGTGCCAGCAGTCTAGCGGGAGGGGTTGGGTTCTTC. Translating it yields CASSLAGGVGFF.

The rearrangement links TRBV6-1 to TRBJ1-3; 8 positions agree with TRBD1. The J segment lost 0 bases and the V segment lost 8 bases, leaving 6 bases of the junction unmatched. The germline V gene encodes CDR1 MNHNS and CDR2 SASEGT. The CDR3 runs 15 residues. In DNA form, the CDR3 reads TGTGCCAGCCGGACAGGGACCAACTCTGGAAACACCATATATTTT. Translated: CASRTGTNSGNTIYF.

The V and J genes are TRBV27 and TRBJ1-4; 7 bases are shared with TRBD1. Unmatched junction bases numbered 6, after V lost 5 bases and J lost 3 bases. The CDR3 covers 15 residues. Per the germline V gene, CDR1 is MNHEY and CDR2 is SMNVEV (reference sequence). CDR3 sequence reads: CASSIHRGANEKLFF. CDR3 DNA: TGTGCCAGCAGTATCCACAGGGGCGCTAATGAAAAACTGTTTTTT.

This clone came up once. The chain joins TRBV21-1 to TRBJ2-7. TRBV21-1 is reported as a pseudogene. This CDR3 comprises 15 residues. The CDR3 DNA reads TGTGCCAGCAGCAAAGTTGGAGACAACTCCTACGAGCAGTACTTC. Amino acids: CASSKVGDNSYEQYF.

The chain has TRBV4-1 and TRBJ1-3; D might be TRBD1 (6 bases). The V end lost 6 bases, the J end lost 1 base, and 10 bases lay between the germline ends. The CDR3 length is 14 residues. Germline assignment: CDR1 MGHRA and CDR2 YSYEKL. This CDR3 is CASRPGVSGNTIYF. Written as DNA, the CDR3 is TGCGCCAGCAGGCCAGGGGTATCTGGAAACACCATATATTTT.

This sequence joins TRBV27 and TRBJ2-2, with TRBD1 matching 7 bases. Germline V gene sequence: CDR1 MNHEY, CDR2 SMNVEV (reference sequence). V trimming: 6 bases; J trimming: 6 bases; junction bases outside the gene matches: 4. The CDR3 sequence is 13 residues long. CDR3 in amino acids: CASRLTGAGELFF. The CDR3 DNA sequence: TGTGCCAGCAGGCTTACAGGGGCCGGGGAGCTGTTTTTT.

V gene TRBV5-1 combines with J gene TRBJ2-3; 11 nucleotides match TRBD2. The V segment lost 4 bases and the J segment 2 bases; nucleotides outside the gene matches: 6. This CDR3 contains 16 residues. Per germline, CDR1 SGHRS and CDR2 YFSETQ. The CDR3 nucleotides read TGCGCCAGCAGCACTACTAGCGGGGGTAACACAGATACGCAGTATTTT. Its protein is CASSTTSGGNTDTQYF.

This chain links TRBV20-1 with TRBJ2-4, with D possibly matching TRBD1 (6 bases). The CDR3 sequence is 11 residues long. V was pared by 0 bases and J by 16 bases, with 13 bases between. In germline, CDR1 is DFQATT, CDR2 SNEGSKA (reference sequence). CDR3 region: CSARDLGAVYF. Here the CDR3 DNA reads TGCAGTGCTAGAGATCTGGGGGCAGTCTACTTC.

The chain uses TRBV19 and TRBJ1-2, with 7 bases matching TRBD1. The CDR3 loop spans 14 amino acids. Germline assignment: CDR1 LNHDA and CDR2 SQIVND (reference sequence). The V and J ends lost 7 bases and 2 bases, in that order; junction bases with no gene match: 7. The CDR3, as DNA: TGTGCCAGTAAGCCAGGGGGGAACAACTATGGCTACACCTTC. Protein: CASKPGGNNYGYTF.

The chain joins TRBV4-3 to TRBJ2-7, with 11 bases lining up with TRBD2. Per the germline V gene, CDR1 is LGHNA and CDR2 is YSLEER. The V segment lost 1 base and the J segment 2 bases; nucleotides outside the gene matches: 13. This CDR3 contains 19 residues. The CDR3 region is CASSQAPGGSGGGAYEQYF. The CDR3 bases are TGCGCCAGCAGCCAAGCCCCGGGCGGTAGCGGGGGGGGAGCCTACGAGCAGTACTTC.

The chain couples TRBV6-5 to TRBJ1-1, with D possibly matching TRBD1 (5 bases). The CDR3 runs to 14 residues. Trimming shortened V by 2 bases and J by 5 bases, and 12 bases separated the two germline ends. The germline V gene encodes CDR1 MNHEY and CDR2 SVGAGI. The DNA for the CDR3 is TGTGCCAGCAGTTACAAGGGGAGAGGGACTGAAGCTTTCTTT. Encoded protein: CASSYKGRGTEAFF.

The V and J genes are TRBV9 and TRBJ2-7; D remains ambiguous. The CDR3 has 13 amino acids. The V gene's germline CDR1 is SGDLS and CDR2 YYNGEE. Trimming pared 3 bases from V and 4 bases from J, leaving 11 bases between. CDR3 DNA: TGTGCCAGCAGCGCCGGCGACGGGTACGAGCAGTACTTC. Amino acid sequence: CASSAGDGYEQYF.

The CDR3 DNA is TGTGCCAGCCTCCCGAGGCGAAAAACGACTGAAGCTTTCTTT. As protein: CASLPRRKTTEAFF. V usage is TRBV6-1 and J usage is TRBJ1-1; D gene unclear. There are 14 residues in the CDR3. V was cut by 8 bases and J by 5 bases, with 18 bases left in between. The germline gives CDR1 MNHNS, CDR2 SASEGT.

The chain uses TRBV5-1 and TRBJ2-7; D may match TRBD1 or TRBD2 (5 bases each). Germline V lookup: CDR1 SGHRS, CDR2 YFSETQ. The CDR3 extends over 14 amino acids. V lost 4 bases to trimming and J lost 2 bases, with 13 bases between them. CDR3 nucleotides: TGCGCCAGCAGCGCTGGGACGGCGCCCTACGAGCAGTACTTC. Amino acid sequence: CASSAGTAPYEQYF.

The chain carries TRBV29-1 and TRBJ1-2, with D unclear. Trimming took 4 bases from V and 8 from J, leaving 17 bases between them. Germline V gives CDR1 SQVTM, CDR2 ANQGSEA. The CDR3 spans 13 residues. The CDR3 DNA reads as TGCAGCGTTGTGTCACTTGTGGAGGGCGGCTACACCTTC. Translating it yields CSVVSLVEGGYTF.

The chain has TRBV7-3 and TRBJ1-1; D is uncertain. Germline CDR1 SGHTA, CDR2 FQGTGA. Trimming cost V 6 bases and J 1 base, with 9 bases left between them. The CDR3 runs 13 residues. The CDR3 region is CASSIGENTEAFF. The CDR3 DNA is TGTGCCAGCAGTATAGGTGAGAACACTGAAGCTTTCTTT.

The J gene is TRBJ2-5, the V gene TRBV29-1; D is perhaps TRBD1 (6 bases). Germline CDR1 is SQVTM and CDR2 is ANQGSEA. Trimming took 6 bases from V and 2 from J, leaving 13 bases between them. The CDR3 covers 13 residues. DNA of the CDR3: TGCAGCGTATCTACAGGGTGGCAAGAGACCCAGTACTTC. Its translation is CSVSTGWQETQYF.

CDR3 amino acids: CASSPGRDTQYF. The CDR3 DNA sequence: TGTGCCAGCAGCCCCGGTCGAGATACGCAGTATTTT. The chain has TRBV7-3 and TRBJ2-3; the D is unclear. V gave up 5 bases and J gave up 5 bases, with 8 bases separating them. The CDR3 contains 12 residues. Germline CDR1 and CDR2: SGHTA and FQGTGA.

This clone was seen a handful of times. The chain joins TRBV10-3 to TRBJ2-3; TRBD2 aligns across 7 bases. Germline V gene lookup returns CDR1 ENHRY and CDR2 SYGVKD. The CDR3 loop spans 15 amino acids. Trimming at V came to 9 bases and at J to 0 bases, leaving 9 bases not matched to a gene. CDR3: CAMGGSGESTDTQYF. The CDR3 DNA reads TGTGCCATGGGGGGGAGCGGGGAGAGCACAGATACGCAGTATTTT.

V and J are TRBV5-1 and TRBJ2-1, with D tentatively TRBD1 or TRBD2 (6 bases each). Germline V gene sequence: CDR1 SGHRS, CDR2 YFSETQ. The ends were cut back, 0 bases at V and 4 bases at J, with 11 bases in the middle. The CDR3 is 15 amino acids. In nucleotides, the CDR3 is TGCGCCAGCAGCTTGGCGGGGGCTGAATACAATGAGCAGTTCTTC. This sequence encodes CASSLAGAEYNEQFF.

The gene calls are TRBV7-3 and TRBJ2-1; 7 bases are shared with TRBD2. Germline CDR1 SGHTA, CDR2 FQGTGA. The CDR3 is made up of 15 amino acids. V gave up 4 bases and J gave up 4 bases; unmatched junction bases: 7. In DNA, the CDR3 is TGTGCCAGCAGCTCTAGCGGAGGCGGGTACAATGAGCAGTTCTTC. This gives the protein CASSSSGGGYNEQFF.

V and J are TRBV2 and TRBJ2-3; 10 bases map to TRBD2. Germline trimming cut 5 bases from V and 6 bases from J; bases unmatched to any gene: 5. The CDR3 has 14 residues. Germline V lookup: CDR1 SNHLY, CDR2 FYNNEI. The CDR3 loop is CASSSTSGIDTQYF. The CDR3 nucleotides are TGTGCCAGCAGTTCAACTAGCGGGATTGATACGCAGTATTTT.

The count of this clone is one. The genes are TRBV7-2 and TRBJ2-1, with 8 nucleotides matching TRBD2. CDR1 SGHTA and CDR2 FQGNSA come from the germline V gene. The trim removed 1 base at V and 7 bases at J, leaving 6 bases unmatched. The CDR3 spans 15 residues. The CDR3 sequence: CASSLGAGATNEQFF. The CDR3 nucleotides read TGTGCCAGCAGCTTAGGAGCGGGGGCCACAAATGAGCAGTTCTTC.

The chain carries TRBV11-2 and TRBJ1-3; D is uncertain. The germline V gene encodes CDR1 SGHAT and CDR2 FQNNGV. This CDR3 is 14 amino acids long. The V end lost 6 bases, the J end lost 0 bases, and 9 bases lay between the germline ends. The CDR3 DNA follows: TGTGCCAGCAGATCACAGAGCTCTGGAAACACCATATATTTT. Amino acids: CASRSQSSGNTIYF.

The chain recombines TRBV4-3 with TRBJ1-2; 9 nucleotides agree with TRBD1. The V gene's germline CDR1 is LGHNA and CDR2 YSLEER. This CDR3 has 15 amino acids. V shed 2 bases, J shed 4 bases, and the junction held 5 bases outside the gene matches. The chain's CDR3 is CASSQNRGLGYGYTF. Written as DNA, the CDR3 is TGCGCCAGCAGCCAAAACAGGGGGCTCGGCTATGGCTACACCTTC.

As DNA, the CDR3 is TGTGCCAGCAGTGACTCGTGGCGGGGTTCGGCCGGGGAGCTGTTTTTT. As protein: CASSDSWRGSAGELFF. The rearrangement links TRBV6-4 to TRBJ2-2, with a tentative D call TRBD2 (6 bases). V was pared by 0 bases and J by 6 bases, with 14 bases between. CDR3 length equals 16 residues. Germline CDR1 is MRHNA and CDR2 is SNTAGT.

The chain combines TRBV28 with TRBJ1-2, with unresolved D. The CDR3 runs to 14 residues. V was trimmed by 3 bases and J by 4 bases, leaving 12 bases between them. CDR1 MDHEN and CDR2 SYDVKM come from the germline V gene. In nucleotides, the CDR3 is TGTGCCAGCAGTTTTCTCGGCCAAGTCTATGGCTACACCTTC. It specifies CASSFLGQVYGYTF.

The J gene is TRBJ2-7, the V gene TRBV6-6; 7 bases are a match to TRBD1. This CDR3 region has 12 residues. The V gene end was trimmed by 8 bases and the J gene end by 0 bases; junction bases not matched to a gene: 1. Germline lookup yields CDR1 MNHNY and CDR2 SVGAGI (reference sequence). Here the CDR3 reads CASGTDSYEQYF. Written as DNA, the CDR3 is TGTGCCAGCGGGACAGACTCCTACGAGCAGTACTTC.